These 3 T cell receptor beta chains share one sample of origin, sequenced in a study of regulatory T cells in long-lasting Graves disease. Time point here: newly diagnosed GD, antithyroid drugs for less than 3 months. The TCR library used RNA extracted from PBMCs. HTBI primers from iRepertoire and Arm-PCR of CDR3 regions yielded the TCR beta libraries. TCRdb re-called the multiplex PCR reads through MiXCR, storing one row per CDR3 protein. The profile shows under 400,000 distinct CDR3 sequences, 16% of them singletons. Separately, the same data were catalogued under a study of T cells in Graves' hyperthyroidism and ophthalmopathy.

Sequenced material: peripheral blood mononuclear cells (PBMCs), taken at new diagnosis, from a patient treated with antithyroid drugs. These receptors were collected from a middle-aged man with Graves disease.

Note on this clonotype: A single base separates this from a much larger clone, so it may be a read error. The chain employs TRBV20-1 and TRBJ2-5, with no clear D. V was cut by 6 bases and J by 11 bases, with 13 bases left in between. The CDR3 consists of 10 residues. Germline V CDR1 and CDR2: DFQATT, SNEGSKA (reference sequence). CDR3 DNA: TGCAGTGCGACCGACACTGAGCAGTACTTC. Translation: CSATDTEQYF.

This clonotype was seen ten or more times. The V gene is TRBV6-1, the J gene TRBJ1-4, with 7 bases matching TRBD1. Germline CDR1 and CDR2: MNHNS and SASEGT. The CDR3 runs to 14 residues. V was pared by 6 bases and J by 7 bases, with 8 bases of the junction left unmatched. The chain's CDR3 is CASSGTDGTEKLFF. CDR3 nucleotide sequence: TGTGCCAGCAGCGGGACAGACGGGACTGAAAAACTGTTTTTT.

V is TRBV10-2 and J is TRBJ2-7, with D possibly matching TRBD2 (5 bases). This CDR3 comprises 12 residues. Germline V gene data show CDR1 as WSHSY and CDR2 as SAAADI. V lost 8 bases and J 6 bases, leaving 14 bases between the germline ends. The CDR3 nucleotides are TGCGCCAGCGCACACGGAGGACGCGAGCAGTACTTC. Protein sequence: CASAHGGREQYF.